A single T cell receptor (beta chain) is shown here with its context. Original data processing: From reference gene primer amplification, estimates of nucleated cell counts were derived. Libraries were prepared by immunoSEQ multiplex PCR; TCRdb keeps only in-frame clonotypes and omits some of them. Clonal size and the V and J genes are those of that table, whereas D and trimming came from the DNA. Here the sample spans a few hundred thousand clones, 65% to 90% being singletons. This specimen comes from a study of blood T cell repertoires in COVID-19. V shed 4 bases and J shed 7 bases, with 17 bases lying between them. The germline CDR1 and CDR2 sequences are MNHEY and SVGEGT. The CDR3 runs to 15 residues.

Specimen: peripheral blood. This TCR came from a human donor in a cohort sampled during active COVID-19. J is TRBJ2-1 and V is TRBV6-2 or TRBV6-3; a weak D match, TRBD1 (5 bases). In DNA, the CDR3 is TGTGCCAGCAGTTCCCTGGGGCAGGTTGATAATGAGCAGTTCTTC. Its protein product is CASSSLGQVDNEQFF.